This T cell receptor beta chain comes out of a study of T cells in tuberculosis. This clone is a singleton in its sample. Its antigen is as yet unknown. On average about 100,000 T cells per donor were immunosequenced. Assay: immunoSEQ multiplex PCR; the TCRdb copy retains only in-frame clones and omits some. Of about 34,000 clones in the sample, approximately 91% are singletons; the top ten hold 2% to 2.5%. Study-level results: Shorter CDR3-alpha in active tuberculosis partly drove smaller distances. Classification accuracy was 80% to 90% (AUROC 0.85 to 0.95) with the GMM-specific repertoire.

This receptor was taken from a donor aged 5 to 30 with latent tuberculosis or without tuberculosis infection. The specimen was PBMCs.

In DNA form, the CDR3 reads TGTGCCAGCAGCCCCGTTGCGCAAACCTACGAGCAGTACTTC. It translates to CASSPVAQTYEQYF. The rearrangement uses TRBV28 and TRBJ2-7, with D unresolved. This CDR3 has 14 amino acids. Germline CDR1 is MDHEN and CDR2 is SYDVKM. The V end was cut by 6 bases, the J end by 2 bases, with 14 bases between.